This T cell receptor (beta chain) was captured in a study of graft-versus-host responses after intestinal transplantation. The wider study: Each patient got anti-thymocyte globulin induction, then tacrolimus and steroids for three to four years.

Study outcomes and limitations: Analysis identified GvH clones in recipient marrow, with some appearing first in ileum or blood. In patients with graft-donor T cell macrochimerism, allograft graft-versus-host to host-versus-graft clonal ratios were high.

The assay was immunoSEQ multiplex PCR, and TCRdb's table has in-frame clones only and misses some. The table shows 20,000 to 25,000 clones, with roughly four fifths occurring only once. The CDR3 spans 15 residues. From germline, CDR1 is LNHNV and CDR2 YYDKDF (reference sequence). The V end was cut by 8 bases, the J end by 7 bases, with 18 bases between. Note on this clone: Its matching antigen is unknown.

The starting material, graft tissue, was processed to release intraepithelial and lamina propria lymphocytes. This sequence originates from a human patient who received an intestinal transplant, so some T cells may come from the graft donor. The V call is TRBV15, the J call TRBJ1-6, with D perhaps TRBD1 (5 bases). Sequenced material: ileum tissue, taken 12 days after intestinal transplant. This CDR3 is CATQASGTLNSPLHF. The CDR3 nucleotides are TGTGCCACCCAGGCTTCCGGGACTTTAAATTCACCCCTCCACTTT. The full variable domain, its missing parts supplied by reference TRBV15 and TRBJ1-6, is DAMVIQNPRYQVTQFGKPVTLSCSQTLNHNVMYWYQQKSSQAPKLLFHYYDKDFNNEADTPDNFQSRRPNTSFCFLDIRSPGLGDTAMYLCATQASGTLNSPLHFGNGTRLTVT.